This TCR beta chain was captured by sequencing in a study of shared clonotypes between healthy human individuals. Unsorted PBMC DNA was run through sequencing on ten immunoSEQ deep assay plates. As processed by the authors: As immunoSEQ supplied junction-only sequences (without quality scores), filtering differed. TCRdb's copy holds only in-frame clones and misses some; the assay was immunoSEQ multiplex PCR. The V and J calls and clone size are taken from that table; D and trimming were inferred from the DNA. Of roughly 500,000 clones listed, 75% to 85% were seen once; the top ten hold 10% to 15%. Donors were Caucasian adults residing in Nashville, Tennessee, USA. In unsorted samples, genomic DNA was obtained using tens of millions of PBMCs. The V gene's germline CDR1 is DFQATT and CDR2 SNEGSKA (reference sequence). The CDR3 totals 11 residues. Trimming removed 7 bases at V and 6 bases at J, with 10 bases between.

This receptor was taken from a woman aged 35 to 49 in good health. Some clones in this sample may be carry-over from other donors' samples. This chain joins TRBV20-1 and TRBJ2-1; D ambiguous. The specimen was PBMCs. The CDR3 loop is CSGLWINEQFF. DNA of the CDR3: TGCAGTGGCCTCTGGATCAATGAGCAGTTCTTC.